These T cell receptor beta chains were read from a single sample in a study of blood T cell repertoires in COVID-19. The assay was immunoSEQ multiplex PCR, and TCRdb's table has in-frame clones only and misses some. The repertoire consists of tens of thousands of clones, with 70% to 85% occurring once and the leading ten covering about 16%. The specimen sequenced was peripheral blood. The receptors were gathered from a man aged 80 or over with active COVID-19. Each CDR3 is given with its conserved first and last residue. The D gene is left open where the match is weak. Clone size is stated in some rows and not others, as once, few, many or a class when expanded.

DNA | CDR3 | V | size | J | D
TGTGCCAGCAGCTCAACAGGGATCGGCACTGAAGCTTTCTTT | CASSSTGIGTEAFF | TRBV7-2 | NA | TRBJ1-1 | NA
TGTGCCAGCAGCCTTGGACATTTCACAGATACGCAGTATTTT | CASSLGHFTDTQYF | TRBV7-9 | NA | TRBJ2-3 | NA
TGTGCCAGCAGCCAAGAAGCGGGGGTCACCGGGGAGCTGTTTTTT | CASSQEAGVTGELFF | TRBV3-1/TRBV3-2 | NA | TRBJ2-2 | TRBD2
TGTGCCAGCAGTTTTAGCCTAGCGGGTAACTCCTACGAGCAGTACTTC | CASSFSLAGNSYEQYF | TRBV28 | NA | TRBJ2-7 | TRBD2
TGTGCCAGCAGCTCGACTCAGGGGAAGGGCTACACCTTC | CASSSTQGKGYTF | TRBV7-9 | NA | TRBJ1-2 | NA
TGTGCCAGCAGGGCAACAGGGTGGTCAGATACGCAGTATTTT | CASRATGWSDTQYF | TRBV7-9 | NA | TRBJ2-3 | NA
TGTGCCACCAGTGACCGTGGACTAGCGGTGAACACCGGGGAGCTGTTTTTT | CATSDRGLAVNTGELFF | TRBV24-1 | NA | TRBJ2-2 | TRBD2
TGTGCCAGCAGCGCCGACAGAGACTATGGCTACACCTTC | CASSADRDYGYTF | TRBV7-9 | NA | TRBJ1-2 | NA
TGCGCCAGCAGCTTGTCCGGGACAGGGGGCCTCGAGCAGTACTTC | CASSLSGTGGLEQYF | TRBV5-1 | NA | TRBJ2-7 | TRBD1
TGTGCCAGCAGCTTAGGTGCGGAGGGGGGGTACGAGCAGTACTTC | CASSLGAEGGYEQYF | TRBV5-5 | NA | TRBJ2-7 | NA
TGCAGCGTCCCGGGACAGGGGTCTGGCTACACCTTC | CSVPGQGSGYTF | TRBV29-1 | NA | TRBJ1-2 | TRBD1
TGTGCCAGCAGTGGACAGGGGGCGAACTATGGCTACACCTTC | CASSGQGANYGYTF | TRBV2 | NA | TRBJ1-2 | TRBD1
TGTGCCAGCAGCCGGCGGGAACCGGGACAGAGCTACGAGCAGTACTTC | CASSRREPGQSYEQYF | TRBV14 | NA | TRBJ2-7 | NA
TGTGCCAGCAACGTCGGTGGTGCGGGGGAGCTGTTTTTT | CASNVGGAGELFF | TRBV11-2 | NA | TRBJ2-2 | NA
TGTGCCAGCAGCTTCGGGGTTAGGGCAGATACGCAGTATTTT | CASSFGVRADTQYF | TRBV7-3 | NA | TRBJ2-3 | NA
TGTGCCAGCATTTTTGGGGGCCTCTACGAGCAGTACTTC | CASIFGGLYEQYF | TRBV7-9 | few | TRBJ2-7 | NA
TGTGCCAGCAGCTCCTCGACAATGGGAGGGCATAGCAATCAGCCCCAGCATTTT | CASSSSTMGGHSNQPQHF | TRBV7-9 | NA | TRBJ1-5 | NA
TGTGCCAGCAGTTACTCCGGGACAGGGGCCTCCCTGTCACCCACAGATACGCAGTATTTT | CASSYSGTGASLSPTDTQYF | TRBV6-2/TRBV6-3 | NA | TRBJ2-3 | TRBD1
TGTGCCATCAGTAATCATCGCCTAGAAAACCGGGACAGGGGGAGTCAGCCCCAGCATTTT | CAISNHRLENRDRGSQPQHF | TRBV10-3 | NA | TRBJ1-5 | TRBD1
TGTGCCAGCAGCTCTACCAAAACTAGCGGGGGGAACGAGCAGTACTTC | CASSSTKTSGGNEQYF | TRBV5-4 | NA | TRBJ2-7 | TRBD2
TGTGCCAGCTCGGAGCTCAGGGGCGTTCAAGAGACCCAGTACTTC | CASSELRGVQETQYF | TRBV18 | NA | TRBJ2-5 | NA
TGTGCCAGCAGTCCACTAGCGCGGGAGACCCAGTACTTC | CASSPLARETQYF | TRBV6-5 | NA | TRBJ2-5 | TRBD2
TGTGCCAGCACGAATGCTTTCGGCGGGAGTAGTCACGAGCAGTACTTC | CASTNAFGGSSHEQYF | TRBV6-6 | NA | TRBJ2-7 | TRBD2
TGTGCCAGCAGCGTCCAGGGGGCGCGTAGGACTGAAGCTTTCTTT | CASSVQGARRTEAFF | TRBV3-1/TRBV3-2 | NA | TRBJ1-1 | TRBD1
TGTGCCAGCAGTGAAGGGACTAGCGGTCCCACAGATACGCAGTATTTT | CASSEGTSGPTDTQYF | TRBV2 | NA | TRBJ2-3 | TRBD2
TGTGCCAGCAGTTACCTACGGGAGATGCCCACAGATACGCAGTATTTT | CASSYLREMPTDTQYF | TRBV6-2/TRBV6-3 | NA | TRBJ2-3 | NA
TGTGCCAGCAGCTTGTCAGGGGCGGTGAGGGAGACCCAGTACTTC | CASSLSGAVRETQYF | TRBV5-5 | NA | TRBJ2-5 | NA
TGTGCCAGCAGCTCACCCGAGCAGCGGGCCTACGAGCAGTACTTC | CASSSPEQRAYEQYF | TRBV7-2 | NA | TRBJ2-7 | NA
TGTGCCAGCAGTTTGGCCACTAGCGGGACCGGCTCCTACGAGCAGTACTTC | CASSLATSGTGSYEQYF | TRBV28 | NA | TRBJ2-7 | TRBD2
TGTGCCAGCACCTCGGGGGGGTGGGGAAAACTGTTTTTT | CASTSGGWGKLFF | TRBV7-2 | NA | TRBJ1-4 | NA
TGTGCCAGCAGTCCCCTTACCTACGAGCAGTACTTC | CASSPLTYEQYF | TRBV6-2/TRBV6-3 | NA | TRBJ2-7 | NA
TGTGCCAGCTCACCACCGGGAGGGGAGGGCAATCAGCCCCAGCATTTT | CASSPPGGEGNQPQHF | TRBV18 | NA | TRBJ1-5 | NA
TGTGCCAGCAGCTTAGGGGGACAGACCGGGGAGCTGTTTTTT | CASSLGGQTGELFF | TRBV7-6 | NA | TRBJ2-2 | TRBD1
TGTGCCAGCAGCTTCCAAACTAGCGGGAGGGCGTTGGATACGCAGTATTTT | CASSFQTSGRALDTQYF | TRBV5-4 | NA | TRBJ2-3 | TRBD2
TGTGCCAGCAGCGCCCAGACAAGCTATGGCTACACCTTC | CASSAQTSYGYTF | TRBV7-2 | NA | TRBJ1-2 | NA
TGTGCCTGGAGAACGCCACAGGGGTATGGCTACACCTTC | CAWRTPQGYGYTF | TRBV30 | NA | TRBJ1-2 | TRBD1
TGTGCCACCCAGTACGGACAACAAGAGACCCAGTACTTC | CATQYGQQETQYF | TRBV2 | NA | TRBJ2-5 | NA
TGTGCTAGTGGTTTGGTGGGGACAGGGCCTGGAAACACCATATATTTT | CASGLVGTGPGNTIYF | TRBV12-5 | NA | TRBJ1-3 | TRBD1
TGTGCCAGTGGACAGGGGTTCGGGGCCAACGTCCTGACTTTC | CASGQGFGANVLTF | TRBV19 | NA | TRBJ2-6 | TRBD1
TGTGCCAGCAACCACTGGGGCGAACGGTGGGCAGATACGCAGTATTTT | CASNHWGERWADTQYF | TRBV9 | medium-sized | TRBJ2-3 | NA
TGTGCCAGCAGAACGGGAGGAAGGTATGAGCAGTTCTTC | CASRTGGRYEQFF | TRBV28 | NA | TRBJ2-1 | TRBD2
TGTGCCACCAGGGGACAGGGGAGGACCGGGGAGCTGTTTTTT | CATRGQGRTGELFF | TRBV24-1 | NA | TRBJ2-2 | TRBD1
TGTGCCAGCGGGCCGGGCAGGGGTAGCTATGGCTACACCTTC | CASGPGRGSYGYTF | TRBV3-1/TRBV3-2 | NA | TRBJ1-2 | NA
TGCGCCAGCAGCTTGGATCCTAGCGATACTTACAATGAGCAGTTCTTC | CASSLDPSDTYNEQFF | TRBV5-1 | NA | TRBJ2-1 | NA
TGTGCCAGCAGAAGGACAGGGTCAGGTCAGCCCCAGCATTTT | CASRRTGSGQPQHF | TRBV28 | NA | TRBJ1-5 | TRBD1
TGTGCCAGCAGCGTAGTCGGGTCCGACAGGTCGCCCACAGATACGCAGTATTTT | CASSVVGSDRSPTDTQYF | TRBV9 | NA | TRBJ2-3 | NA
TGCAGTGCTAGGAAGGGGGATACGCAGTATTTT | CSARKGDTQYF | TRBV20-1 | NA | TRBJ2-3 | NA
TGCGCCAGCAGCTGGACAAACTCCTACGAGCAGTACTTC | CASSWTNSYEQYF | TRBV5-1 | NA | TRBJ2-7 | NA
TGTGCCAGTAGTCCGGAACGGGGGGGCGAGCAGTACTTC | CASSPERGGEQYF | TRBV19 | NA | TRBJ2-7 | TRBD2
TGTGCCAGCAGCATCACAGGGGGTGATCAGCCCCAGCATTTT | CASSITGGDQPQHF | TRBV5-6 | NA | TRBJ1-5 | TRBD1
TGTGCCAGCAGTTACGGAGACAGGGGATATTCACCCCTCCACTTT | CASSYGDRGYSPLHF | TRBV6-5 | NA | TRBJ1-6 | TRBD1
TGTGCCAGACCGGGACAGGGGTTCCACGAGCAGTACTTC | CARPGQGFHEQYF | TRBV21-1 | once | TRBJ2-7 | NA